These 5 T cell receptor beta chains were sequenced from one sample in a study of cytomegalovirus exposure and HLA in healthy donors. Primers: 60 Vbeta forward and 13 Jbeta reverse. The protocol was immunoSEQ multiplex PCR, while the TCRdb copy is restricted to in-frame clones and leaves out a portion. This table holds around 180,000 clones, roughly 71% found once. Sequencing was carried out using PBMCs. These receptor sequences come from a girl between 5 and 17 years old in good health and CMV-seronegative.

This clone was found a few times. The chain couples TRBV6-1 to TRBJ2-4; D might be TRBD2 (6 bases). V was clipped by 4 bases and J by 9 bases, with 10 bases between them. The CDR3 loop spans 12 amino acids. Germline V gene lookup returns CDR1 MNHNS and CDR2 SASEGT. The CDR3 DNA follows: TGTGCCAGCAGTGTCCCAGCGGGCATTCAGTACTTC. Protein: CASSVPAGIQYF.

The chain couples TRBV11-2 to TRBJ1-5, with D unresolved. The CDR3 has 14 amino acids. Between the trimmed V and J ends, which lost 5 bases and 7 bases, there was a span of 15 bases. Germline V CDR1 and CDR2: SGHAT, FQNNGV. CDR3 region: CASSPDPRVQPQHF. The CDR3 bases are TGTGCCAGCAGCCCAGACCCCCGGGTCCAGCCCCAGCATTTT.

The chain is built from TRBV7-9 and TRBJ1-2, with 7 bases that match TRBD1. The CDR3 extends over 12 amino acids. Germline V lookup: CDR1 SEHNR, CDR2 FQNEAQ (reference sequence). V dropped 7 bases and J dropped 8; count of bases not matched to a gene: 7. The CDR3 spells CASTAGGLGYTF. The CDR3 DNA reads TGTGCCAGCACCGCAGGGGGGCTCGGCTACACCTTC.

The chain combines TRBV6-5 with TRBJ1-2; perhaps TRBD1 as D (6 bases). The CDR3 totals 13 residues. CDR1 and CDR2 from the germline V gene are MNHEY and SVGAGI. Trimming cost V 6 bases and J 0 bases, with 8 bases left between them. The CDR3 reads CASRDSPNYGYTF. DNA for the CDR3: TGTGCCAGCAGGGACAGCCCTAACTATGGCTACACCTTC.

This clone has more than one count but fewer than ten. V is TRBV10-3 and J is TRBJ1-1, with 8 bases that match TRBD1. With 3 bases clipped from V and 4 bases from J, the junction kept 4 bases outside the gene matches. Germline CDR1 is ENHRY and CDR2 is SYGVKD. There are 14 residues in the CDR3. The CDR3 DNA is TGTGCCATCAGTGACGGACAGGGCGGCACTGAAGCTTTCTTT. This encodes CAISDGQGGTEAFF.